The rows below give T cell receptor beta chains drawn from one sample of a study of blood T cells in healthy people across ages. Using its own MiXCR run on the 5' RACE reads, TCRdb lists one record per CDR3 protein. Of about 640,000 distinct CDR3 sequences in the sample, roughly three fifths are singletons; the top ten hold roughly 34%. The sequenced material came from blood. The receptors here all came from a man in his fifties or sixties in good health. Both conserved end residues are part of each CDR3. The D gene is left open where the match is weak. Clone size appears in some rows only: once, few, many, or a class for an expanded clone.

CASSGASWQFF	TGTGCCAGCAGCGGCGCAAGCTGGCAGTTCTTC	few	TRBV6-1	TRBJ2-1	.
CASSLDGLWETQYF	TGCGCCAGCAGCTTGGATGGCCTTTGGGAGACCCAGTACTTC	.	TRBV5-1	TRBJ2-5	.
CSVEASSYEQYF	TGCAGCGTTGAAGCGAGCTCCTACGAGCAGTACTTC	many	TRBV29-1	TRBJ2-7	.
CASRANQPQHF	TGTGCCAGCAGGGCTAATCAGCCCCAGCATTTT	.	TRBV6-8	TRBJ1-5	.
CASSDFPHGGGGICEQYF	TGTGCCAGCAGTGATTTTCCCCACGGCGGCGGGGGGATCTGCGAGCAGTACTTC	.	TRBV6-1	TRBJ2-7	TRBD2
CASRPVVSFYGYTF	TGTGCCAGCAGGCCTGTGGTCAGCTTCTATGGCTACACCTTC	.	TRBV6-5	TRBJ1-2	.
CASSLDSRLNYGYTF	TGTGCCAGCAGCTTAGATTCACGGCTTAACTATGGCTACACCTTC	.	TRBV11-2	TRBJ1-2	.
CASRQGPLYGYTF	TGTGCCAGCAGACAGGGGCCACTCTATGGCTACACCTTC	.	TRBV28	TRBJ1-2	TRBD1
CASSLMHGQEYF	TGTGCCAGCAGCTTAATGCACGGACAGGAGTACTTC	few	TRBV7-9	TRBJ2-5	TRBD1
CASSIGPGKRETQYF	TGTGCCAGTAGTATCGGCCCAGGGAAGAGAGAGACCCAGTACTTC	.	TRBV19	TRBJ2-5	.
CSAFGPSGFNEQFF	TGCAGTGCTTTTGGCCCCTCAGGGTTCAATGAGCAGTTCTTC	.	TRBV20-1	TRBJ2-1	.
CASSLLAGGAYNEQFF	TGTGCCAGCAGTTTATTGGCTGGGGGCGCCTACAATGAGCAGTTCTTC	few	TRBV27	TRBJ2-1	.
CSARQAGANVLTF	TGCAGTGCGAGACAGGCTGGGGCCAACGTCCTGACTTTC	.	TRBV20-1	TRBJ2-6	.
CSARVSGEAFF	TGCAGTGCTAGAGTTTCGGGAGAGGCTTTCTTT	.	TRBV20-1	TRBJ1-1	.
CASSVGTVSGQFF	TGTGCCAGCAGCGTAGGTACAGTGAGTGGGCAGTTCTTC	.	TRBV7-7	TRBJ2-1	.
CASDSGAANSYEQYF	TGTGCCAGCGACAGCGGCGCGGCTAACTCCTACGAGCAGTACTTC	.	TRBV6-1	TRBJ2-7	.
CSATRAGVRDTQYF	TGCAGTGCAACCAGAGCGGGGGTTAGAGATACGCAGTATTTT	.	TRBV20-1	TRBJ2-3	TRBD2
CASMSYSGANVLTF	TGTGCCAGCATGTCCTACTCTGGGGCCAACGTCCTGACTTTC	.	TRBV6-5	TRBJ2-6	.
CASSSTQGYYEQYF	TGTGCCAGCAGTTCGACGCAGGGGTACTACGAGCAGTACTTC	.	TRBV28	TRBJ2-7	.
CASSLNWANEQFF	TGTGCCAGCAGTTTAAACTGGGCCAATGAGCAGTTCTTC	.	TRBV12-3/TRBV12-4	TRBJ2-1	.
CASSPDAGFSNQPQHF	TGCGCCAGCAGCCCCGACGCTGGATTTAGCAATCAGCCCCAGCATTTT	.	TRBV3-1	TRBJ1-5	.
CAISQGTNSGANVLTF	TGTGCCATCAGCCAGGGTACCAACTCTGGGGCCAACGTCCTGACTTTC	.	TRBV10-3	TRBJ2-6	.
CSAAGQNTGELFF	TGCAGCGCCGCGGGCCAAAACACCGGGGAGCTGTTTTTT	.	TRBV29-1	TRBJ2-2	.
CASSSGLAGTPGTGELFF	TGCGCCAGCAGCTCGGGACTAGCGGGGACCCCGGGGACCGGGGAGCTGTTTTTT	.	TRBV5-1	TRBJ2-2	TRBD2
CASSEYSGTYNEQFF	TGTGCCAGCAGTGAATATAGTGGGACCTACAATGAGCAGTTCTTC	.	TRBV25-1	TRBJ2-1	.
CASSRTGFHYGYTF	TGTGCCAGCAGCAGGACAGGGTTTCACTATGGCTACACCTTC	.	TRBV7-2	TRBJ1-2	TRBD1